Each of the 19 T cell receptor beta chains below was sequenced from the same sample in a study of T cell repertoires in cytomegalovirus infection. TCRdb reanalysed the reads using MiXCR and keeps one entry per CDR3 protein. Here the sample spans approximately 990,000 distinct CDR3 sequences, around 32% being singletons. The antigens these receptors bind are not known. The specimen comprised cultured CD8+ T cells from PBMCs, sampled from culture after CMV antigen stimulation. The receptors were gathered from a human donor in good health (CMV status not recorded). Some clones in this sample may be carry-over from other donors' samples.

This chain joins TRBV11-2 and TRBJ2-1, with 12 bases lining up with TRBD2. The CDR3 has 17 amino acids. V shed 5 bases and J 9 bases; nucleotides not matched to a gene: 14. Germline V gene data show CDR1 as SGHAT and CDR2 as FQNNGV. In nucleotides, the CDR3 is TGTGCCAGCAGCGATCCCGGGACTAGCGGGCCTAAGGGTGAGCAGTTCTTC. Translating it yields CASSDPGTSGPKGEQFF.

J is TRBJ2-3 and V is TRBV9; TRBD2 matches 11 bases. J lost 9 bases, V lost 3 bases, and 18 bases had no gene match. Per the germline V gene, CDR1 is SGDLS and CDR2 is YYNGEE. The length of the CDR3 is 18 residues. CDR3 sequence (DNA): TGTGCCAGCAGCGGTGGACTAGCGGGTCCCCCCGAACGTCAGACGCAGTATTTT. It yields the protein CASSGGLAGPPERQTQYF.

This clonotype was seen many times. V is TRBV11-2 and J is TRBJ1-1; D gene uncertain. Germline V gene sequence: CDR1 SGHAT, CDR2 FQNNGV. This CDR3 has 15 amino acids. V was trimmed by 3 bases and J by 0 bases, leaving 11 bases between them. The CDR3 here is CASSLNSYLNTEAFF. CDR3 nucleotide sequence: TGTGCCAGCAGCTTGAACAGCTACTTGAACACTGAAGCTTTCTTT.

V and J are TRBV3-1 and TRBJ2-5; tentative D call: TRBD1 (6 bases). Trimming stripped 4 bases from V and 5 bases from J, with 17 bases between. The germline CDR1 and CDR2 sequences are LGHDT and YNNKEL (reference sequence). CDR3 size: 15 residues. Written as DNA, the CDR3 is TGTGCCAGCAGCCCGGGACACTTCCATATGGAGACCCAGTACTTC. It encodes CASSPGHFHMETQYF.

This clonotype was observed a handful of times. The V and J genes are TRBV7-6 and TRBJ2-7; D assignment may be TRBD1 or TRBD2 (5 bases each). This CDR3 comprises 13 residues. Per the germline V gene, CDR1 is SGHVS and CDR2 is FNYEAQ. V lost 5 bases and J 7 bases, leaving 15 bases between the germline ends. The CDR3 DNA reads TGTGCCAGCAGCCTGGGGGTGGGAAGGGAGCAGTACTTC. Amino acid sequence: CASSLGVGREQYF. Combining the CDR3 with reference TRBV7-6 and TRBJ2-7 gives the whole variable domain GAGVSQSPRYKVTKRGQDVALRCDPISGHVSLYWYRQALGQGPEFLTYFNYEAQQDKSGLPNDRFSAERPEGSISTLTIQRTEQRDSAMYRCASSLGVGREQYFGPGTRLTVT.

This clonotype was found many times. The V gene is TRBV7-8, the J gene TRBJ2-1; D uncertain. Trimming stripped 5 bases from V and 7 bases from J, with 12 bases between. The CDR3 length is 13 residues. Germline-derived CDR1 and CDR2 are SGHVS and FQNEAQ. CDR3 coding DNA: TGTGCCAGCAGCGTAGAACTGGGGAATGAGCAGTTCTTC. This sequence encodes CASSVELGNEQFF.

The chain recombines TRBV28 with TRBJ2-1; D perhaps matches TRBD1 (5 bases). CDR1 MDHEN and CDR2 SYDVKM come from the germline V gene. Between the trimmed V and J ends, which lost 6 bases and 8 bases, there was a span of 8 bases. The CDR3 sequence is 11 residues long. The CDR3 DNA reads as TGTGCCAGCAGGACAGATGATGAGCAGTTCTTC. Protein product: CASRTDDEQFF.

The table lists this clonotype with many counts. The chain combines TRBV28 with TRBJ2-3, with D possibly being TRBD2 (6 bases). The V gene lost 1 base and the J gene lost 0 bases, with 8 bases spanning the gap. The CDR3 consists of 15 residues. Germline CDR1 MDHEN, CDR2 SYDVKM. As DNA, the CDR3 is TGTGCCAGCAGTTTATTAGCGGATAGCACAGATACGCAGTATTTT. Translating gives CASSLLADSTDTQYF.

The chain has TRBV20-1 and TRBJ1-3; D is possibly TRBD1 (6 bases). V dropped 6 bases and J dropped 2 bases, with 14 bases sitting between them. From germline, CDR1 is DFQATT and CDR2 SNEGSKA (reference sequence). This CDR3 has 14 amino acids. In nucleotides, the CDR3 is TGCAGTGCCCTGGGAGGGACAACTGGAAACACCATATATTTT. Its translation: CSALGGTTGNTIYF.

This CDR3 is CASSLGRGDMDEQFF. The CDR3, as DNA: TGCGCCAGCAGCCTCGGACGAGGTGATATGGATGAGCAGTTCTTC. The chain employs TRBV4-1 and TRBJ2-1; no clear D gene. CDR3 length equals 15 residues. V shed 4 bases and J shed 8 bases, with 18 bases lying between them. CDR1 is MGHRA, CDR2 YSYEKL, per germline.

CDR3 DNA: TGCAGTGCTGTATATACTAGCGGGGGCGGCCCTAGCACAGATACGCAGTATTTT. Translated: CSAVYTSGGGPSTDTQYF. This sequence joins TRBV20-1 and TRBJ2-3, with 11 bases aligning to TRBD2. With V trimmed by 5 bases and J by 0 bases, 13 bases remained unmatched. The germline V gene encodes CDR1 DFQATT and CDR2 SNEGSKA (reference sequence). This CDR3 region has 18 residues.

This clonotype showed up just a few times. CDR3 nucleotides: TGTGCCAGCAGTTACTCGACGATTGACCTTGAGGTCAATGAGCAGTTCTTC. Translated: CASSYSTIDLEVNEQFF. The chain links TRBV6-5 to TRBJ2-1; D is undetermined. The ends were cut back, 0 bases at V and 6 bases at J, with 18 bases in the middle. This CDR3 spans 17 amino acids. The germline V gene encodes CDR1 MNHEY and CDR2 SVGAGI.

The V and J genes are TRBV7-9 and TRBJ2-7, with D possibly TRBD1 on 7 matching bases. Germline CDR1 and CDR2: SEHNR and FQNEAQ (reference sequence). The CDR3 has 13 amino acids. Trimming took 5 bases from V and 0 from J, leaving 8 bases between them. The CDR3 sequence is CASSQGGSYEQYV. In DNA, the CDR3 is TGTGCCAGCAGCCAGGGGGGCTCCTACGAGCAGTACGTC.

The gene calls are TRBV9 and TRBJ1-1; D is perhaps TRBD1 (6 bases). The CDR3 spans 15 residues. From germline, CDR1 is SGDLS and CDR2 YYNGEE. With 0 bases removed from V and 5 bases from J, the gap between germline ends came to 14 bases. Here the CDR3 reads CASSVAGQGHTEAFF. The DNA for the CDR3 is TGTGCCAGCAGCGTAGCCGGGCAGGGGCATACTGAAGCTTTCTTT.

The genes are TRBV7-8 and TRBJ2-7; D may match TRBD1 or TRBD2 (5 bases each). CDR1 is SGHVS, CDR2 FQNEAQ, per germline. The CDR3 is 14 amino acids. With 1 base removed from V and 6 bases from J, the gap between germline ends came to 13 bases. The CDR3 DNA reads TGTGCCAGCAGCTTAGTCCGGAACGGGGCCGAGCAGTACTTC. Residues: CASSLVRNGAEQYF.

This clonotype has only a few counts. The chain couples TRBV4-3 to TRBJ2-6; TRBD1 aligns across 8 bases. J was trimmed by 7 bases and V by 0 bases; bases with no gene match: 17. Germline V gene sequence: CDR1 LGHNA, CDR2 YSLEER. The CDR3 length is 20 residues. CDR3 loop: CASSQEPSRQGFSLANVLTF. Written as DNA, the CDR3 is TGCGCCAGCAGCCAAGAACCGTCGCGACAGGGGTTCTCCTTAGCCAACGTCCTGACTTTC.

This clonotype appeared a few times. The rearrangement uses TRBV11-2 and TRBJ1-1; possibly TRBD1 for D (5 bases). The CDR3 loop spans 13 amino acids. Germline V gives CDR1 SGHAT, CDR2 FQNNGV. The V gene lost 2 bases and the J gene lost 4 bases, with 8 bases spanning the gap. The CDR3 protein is CASSLSGITEAFF. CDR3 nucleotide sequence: TGTGCCAGCAGCTTATCAGGGATCACTGAAGCTTTCTTT.

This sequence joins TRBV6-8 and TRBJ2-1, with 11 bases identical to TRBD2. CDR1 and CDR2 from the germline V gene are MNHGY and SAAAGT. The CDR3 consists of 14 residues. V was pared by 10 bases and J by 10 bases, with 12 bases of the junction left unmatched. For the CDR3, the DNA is TGTGCCACCGTCCTAGCGGGGGGTCAAAGAGAGCAGTTCTTC. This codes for CATVLAGGQREQFF.

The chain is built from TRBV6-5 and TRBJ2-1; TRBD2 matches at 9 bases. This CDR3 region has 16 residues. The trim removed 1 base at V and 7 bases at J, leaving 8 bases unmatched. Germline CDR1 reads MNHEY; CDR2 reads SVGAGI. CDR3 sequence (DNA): TGTGCCAGCAGTTACTTGGCGGGGGGGCCCAGGAATGAGCAGTTCTTC. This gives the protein CASSYLAGGPRNEQFF.